Below, 21 T cell receptor beta chains from the same sample are listed, as sequenced in a study of shared clonotypes between healthy human individuals. Only in-frame clones appear in the TCRdb table, and some are missing; sequencing was by immunoSEQ multiplex PCR. The sample carries about 680,000 clones, 73% recorded once. The sequencing input was memory CD4+ T cells sorted from blood. As to subset: CD45RA-negative fraction. The receptors come from a woman in her 30s in good health.

The gene calls are TRBV10-1 and TRBJ2-5; 10 positions match TRBD2. The CDR3 totals 15 residues. Germline V gene sequence: CDR1 WNHNN, CDR2 SYGVQD (reference sequence). V trimming: 3 bases; J trimming: 5 bases; junction bases outside the gene matches: 6. The CDR3 region has the DNA TGCGCCAGCAGTGACAACCCGGGACTAGCGGAGACCCAGTACTTC. Translation gives CASSDNPGLAETQYF.

The CDR3 DNA is TGCAGCGTTTCTAGCGGCGGCACCGGGGAGCTGTTTTTT. This codes for CSVSSGGTGELFF. The chain uses TRBV29-1 and TRBJ2-2, with 7 nucleotides matching TRBD2. This CDR3 comprises 13 residues. V gave up 5 bases and J gave up 4 bases; unmatched junction bases: 4. Germline V gene sequence: CDR1 SQVTM, CDR2 ANQGSEA.

The V gene is TRBV11-3, the J gene TRBJ1-1; D is unresolved. Trimming cost V 5 bases and J 2 bases, with 9 bases left between them. Per germline, CDR1 SGHNT and CDR2 YENEEA. The CDR3 is 13 amino acids. The CDR3 sequence: CASSTQENTEAFF. The CDR3 DNA follows: TGTGCCAGCAGCACGCAAGAAAACACTGAAGCTTTCTTT.

The rearrangement uses TRBV6-5 and TRBJ1-5, with D perhaps matching TRBD1 (5 bases). Trimming removed 5 bases from V and 7 bases from J, with 15 bases in between. CDR1 is MNHEY and CDR2 is SVGAGI in the germline V gene. The CDR3 is made up of 14 amino acids. Here the CDR3 reads CASSERGYGQPQHF. The CDR3, as DNA: TGTGCCAGCAGTGAACGGGGCTACGGACAGCCCCAGCATTTT.

V gene TRBV12-1 combines with J gene TRBJ2-7. TRBV12-1 is flagged as a pseudogene. This CDR3 spans 11 amino acids. DNA of the CDR3: TGTGCCAGCAGTTGTTCCTACGAGCAGTACTTC. Its protein product is CASSCSYEQYF.

This sequence joins TRBV28 and TRBJ2-3; no reliable D call. This CDR3 has 14 amino acids. V dropped 8 bases and J dropped 2 bases, with 14 bases sitting between them. The V gene's germline CDR1 is MDHEN and CDR2 SYDVKM. The CDR3 sequence: CASGLPSFTDTQYF. The CDR3 DNA follows: TGTGCCAGCGGGCTTCCTTCCTTCACAGATACGCAGTATTTT.

The chain employs TRBV9 and TRBJ2-3, with D possibly being TRBD2 (6 bases). With 3 bases removed from V and 2 bases from J, the gap between germline ends came to 13 bases. CDR1 SGDLS and CDR2 YYNGEE come from the germline V gene. The CDR3 is 15 amino acids. DNA of the CDR3: TGTGCCAGCAGCGCGCGGGGCAGTGACACAGATACGCAGTATTTT. This translates into CASSARGSDTDTQYF.

The J gene is TRBJ1-5, the V gene TRBV6-6; D remains ambiguous. CDR1 is MNHNY and CDR2 is SVGAGI in the germline V gene (reference sequence). The CDR3 contains 15 residues. V was clipped by 7 bases and J by 4 bases, with 17 bases between them. The chain's CDR3 is CASKSQASLNQPQHF. CDR3 nucleotide sequence: TGTGCCAGCAAAAGCCAAGCGAGCTTAAATCAGCCCCAGCATTTT.

The genes are TRBV20-1 and TRBJ2-1; unclear D gene. The CDR3 spans 11 residues. V shed 0 bases and J shed 8 bases, with 5 bases lying between them. Germline CDR1 is DFQATT and CDR2 is SNEGSKA (reference sequence). DNA of the CDR3: TGCAGTGCTAGAGATACCCATGAGCAGTTCTTC. Translated, it gives CSARDTHEQFF.

This clone was counted between two and nine times. The J gene is TRBJ2-7, the V gene TRBV5-8; D remains ambiguous. The length of the CDR3 is 13 residues. The V gene lost 1 base and the J gene lost 1 base, with 6 bases spanning the gap. Germline CDR1 SGHTS, CDR2 YDEGEE. Here the CDR3 reads CASSLWRSYEQYF. CDR3 in DNA: TGTGCCAGCAGCTTGTGGCGGTCCTACGAGCAGTACTTC.

This clone was seen just once. The chain links TRBV5-1 to TRBJ1-2; D is undetermined. The CDR3 length is 13 residues. From germline, CDR1 is SGHRS and CDR2 YFSETQ. Trimming took 2 bases from V and 4 from J, leaving 9 bases between them. The CDR3 DNA follows: TGCGCCAGCAGCTTACTGCCTCTCTATGGCTACACCTTC. Amino acids: CASSLLPLYGYTF.

This chain links TRBV19 with TRBJ2-2; D remains ambiguous. The CDR3 covers 14 residues. Trimming took off 3 bases at V and 8 bases at J, with 13 bases between the two ends. Germline values: CDR1 LNHDA, CDR2 SQIVND (reference sequence). CDR3 bases: TGTGCCAGTAGTATCTTCCTCGTTGGGGGGGAGCTGTTTTTT. Translation gives CASSIFLVGGELFF.

The rearrangement uses TRBV10-2 and TRBJ2-1; TRBD2 matches 7 bases. Germline V gene data show CDR1 as WSHSY and CDR2 as SAAADI. Trimming cost V 4 bases and J 4 bases; bases outside gene matches: 4. The CDR3 sequence is 14 residues long. CDR3 bases: TGCGCCAGCAGTGCCGGGACTACTTACAATGAGCAGTTCTTC. Amino acids: CASSAGTTYNEQFF.

This clone has just one count. This rearrangement joins TRBV12-1 to TRBJ1-4; TRBD1 is the table's D call and was not checked against the DNA. TRBV12-1 is a pseudogene segment. CDR3 length: 15 residues. CDR3 sequence reads: CASSLKTGSNEKLFF. CDR3 DNA: TGTGCCAGCAGCCTAAAGACAGGGAGTAATGAAAAACTGTTTTTT.

The chain recombines TRBV19 with TRBJ1-5, with D possibly matching TRBD1 (6 bases). The CDR3 covers 21 residues. The germline V and J ends were trimmed by 5 bases and 3 bases, with 32 bases remaining between them. Germline values: CDR1 LNHDA, CDR2 SQIVND (reference sequence). Here the CDR3 reads CASSSRGPMGQSSLVNQPQHF. CDR3 DNA: TGTGCCAGTAGTTCGCGGGGGCCCATGGGGCAGTCCAGTCTAGTCAATCAGCCCCAGCATTTT.

This sequence joins TRBV2 and TRBJ1-3; no firm D call. This CDR3 has 16 residues. Germline CDR1 and CDR2: SNHLY and FYNNEI. Between the trimmed V and J ends, which lost 8 bases and 2 bases, there was a span of 19 bases. The CDR3 here is CASQETMWGAGNTIYF. The CDR3 coding sequence is TGTGCCAGCCAAGAGACAATGTGGGGAGCTGGAAACACCATATATTTT.

This sequence joins TRBV7-9 and TRBJ2-5; 10 bases fit TRBD1. V was clipped by 3 bases and J by 4 bases; unmatched bases: 5. In germline, CDR1 is SEHNR, CDR2 FQNEAQ (reference sequence). This CDR3 region has 15 residues. Written as DNA, the CDR3 is TGTGCCAGCAGCTTTTACCGGGACAGGGGAGAGACCCAGTACTTC. Translated, it gives CASSFYRDRGETQYF. Filled out from reference TRBV7-9 and TRBJ2-5, the complete variable domain reads DTGVSQNPRHKITKRGQNVTFRCDPISEHNRLYWYRQTLGQGPEFLTYFQNEAQLEKSRLLSDRFSAERPKGSFSTLEIQRTEQGDSAMYLCASSFYRDRGETQYFGPGTRLLVL.

On this clone: Within the sample, other DNA sequences also encode this same CDR3. V usage is TRBV7-2 and J usage is TRBJ2-1, with D unresolved. The CDR3 is 12 amino acids. V dropped 3 bases and J dropped 4 bases, with 4 bases sitting between them. Germline V gives CDR1 SGHTA, CDR2 FQGNSA. The CDR3 DNA reads as TGTGCCAGCAGCTTTAGATACAATGAGCAGTTCTTC. Translated: CASSFRYNEQFF.

The rearrangement links TRBV5-1 to TRBJ2-1; no reliable D call. Trimming pared 3 bases from V and 3 bases from J, leaving 13 bases between. The CDR3 is 15 amino acids. Germline CDR1 reads SGHRS; CDR2 reads YFSETQ. CDR3 region: CASSSDSLLYNEQFF. CDR3 in DNA: TGCGCCAGCAGCTCCGACTCTCTTCTCTACAATGAGCAGTTCTTC.

V is TRBV5-1 and J is TRBJ1-1; no definite D call. CDR1 is SGHRS and CDR2 is YFSETQ in the germline V gene. The length of the CDR3 is 11 residues. The V end was cut by 4 bases, the J end by 0 bases, with 1 base between. CDR3 DNA: TGCGCCAGCAGCATGAACACTGAAGCTTTCTTT. Translation gives CASSMNTEAFF.

The chain links TRBV6-4 to TRBJ1-4; possible D gene TRBD1, 6 bases. The CDR3 is 16 amino acids. CDR1 is MRHNA and CDR2 is SNTAGT in the germline V gene. Trimming took off 6 bases at V and 0 bases at J, with 14 bases between the two ends. The CDR3 here is CASRRQATATNEKLFF. Here the CDR3 DNA reads TGTGCCAGCAGAAGACAGGCTACTGCAACTAATGAAAAACTGTTTTTT.